This TCR beta chain was sequenced for a study of CD8+CD57+ T cells in acquired aplastic anemia. The sequenced patients had an expansion of CD8+CD57+ cells seen by flow cytometry. The ends were cut back, 6 bases at V and 4 bases at J, with 18 bases in the middle. The CDR3 loop spans 14 amino acids. CDR1 is DFQATT, CDR2 SNEGSKA, per germline (reference sequence). Researchers used genomic DNA as the template to profile TCR beta VDJ and CDR3. One entry per CDR3 protein results from TCRdb running MiXCR on the reads. The sample consists of roughly 500,000 distinct CDR3 sequences, about a third of them appearing once. A few counts support this clonotype.

The sequencing input was sorted CD4+, CD8+, or CD8+CD57+ T cells (not recorded which) from PBMCs. This sequence joins TRBV20-1 and TRBJ1-1; D is unclear. The receptor was derived from a human donor with aplastic anemia. The CDR3 bases are TGCAGTGCGAAGGCTTGGGGAGTAGGCACTGAAGCTTTCTTT. This gives the protein CSAKAWGVGTEAFF.